This TCR beta chain comes out of a study of identical twins. The germline gives CDR1 SNHLY, CDR2 FYNNEI. Trimming removed 8 bases from V and 10 bases from J; junction bases left unmatched: 22. The CDR3 consists of 17 residues. This clonotype was observed a handful of times. TCRdb reanalysed the 5' RACE reads using MiXCR and keeps one entry per CDR3 protein. Of about 220,000 distinct CDR3 sequences listed, 7.5% were seen once; the top ten hold approximately 2%. These records were also assigned to another study, of yellow fever vaccine responses in identical twins.

Sequences were obtained from memory (CD45RO+) T cells sorted from blood. The chain carries TRBV2 and TRBJ2-1, with 8 bases that match TRBD2. This receptor was taken from a woman under 30 in good health. The chain's CDR3 is CASRILMKRELVMEQFF. CDR3 coding DNA: TGTGCCAGCCGAATTCTCATGAAGCGGGAGCTGGTTATGGAGCAGTTCTTC.